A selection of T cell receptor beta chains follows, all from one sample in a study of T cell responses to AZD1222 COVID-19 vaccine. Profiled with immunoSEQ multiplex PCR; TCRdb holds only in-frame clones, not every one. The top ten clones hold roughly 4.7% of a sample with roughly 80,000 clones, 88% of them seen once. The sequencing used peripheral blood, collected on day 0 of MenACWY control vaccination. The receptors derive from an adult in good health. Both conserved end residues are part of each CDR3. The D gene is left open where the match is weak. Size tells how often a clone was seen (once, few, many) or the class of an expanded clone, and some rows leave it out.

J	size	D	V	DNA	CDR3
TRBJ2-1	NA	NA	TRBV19	TGTGCCAGTGCCCAACGGCTATACAATGAGCAGTTCTTC	CASAQRLYNEQFF
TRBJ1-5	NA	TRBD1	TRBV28	TGTGCCGGGGGGACAGGGTCGGGCTATAGCAATCAGCCCCAGCATTTT	CAGGTGSGYSNQPQHF
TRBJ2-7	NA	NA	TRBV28	TGTGCCAGCAGTTTGCCCTTTGGGGAGCAGTACTTC	CASSLPFGEQYF
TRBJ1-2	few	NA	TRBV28	TGTGCCAGCGCCGAGGTCAGGGGCTACACCTTC	CASAEVRGYTF
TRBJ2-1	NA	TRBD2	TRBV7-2	TGTGCCAGCAGCTTTCGTCAACTAGCGGGGGCCAATGAGCAGTTCTTC	CASSFRQLAGANEQFF
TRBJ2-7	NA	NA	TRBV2	TGTGCCAGCCTCGGGCGGGACGAGCAGTACTTC	CASLGRDEQYF
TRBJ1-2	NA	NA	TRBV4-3	TGCGCCAGCAGCCAAGACGCGGGGAGAGGTCCTAACTATGGCTACACCTTC	CASSQDAGRGPNYGYTF
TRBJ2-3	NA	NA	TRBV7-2	TGTGCCAGCAGCAAACAGGGCACAGATACGCAGTATTTT	CASSKQGTDTQYF
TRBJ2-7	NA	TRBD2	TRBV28	TGTGCCAGCAGTCCGGATAGCGGGTACCTCTACGAGCAGTACTTC	CASSPDSGYLYEQYF
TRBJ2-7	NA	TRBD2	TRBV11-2	TGTGCCAGCAGCCCCCCGGGACTAGCGAGCTACGAGCAGTACTTC	CASSPPGLASYEQYF
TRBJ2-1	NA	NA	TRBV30	TGTGCCTGGAGTGTACGCGGAGAGCAGTTCTTC	CAWSVRGEQFF
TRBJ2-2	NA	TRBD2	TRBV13	TGTGCCAGCAGCTTGACCATAGCGGGAGGGGGGAACACCGGGGAGCTGTTTTTT	CASSLTIAGGGNTGELFF
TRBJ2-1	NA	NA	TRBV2	TGTGCCAGCAGTGATAGACAGTGGGGGAATGAGCAGTTCTTC	CASSDRQWGNEQFF
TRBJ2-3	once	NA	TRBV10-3	TGTGCCATCAGTGAGGGGATCCCGAGCACAGATACGCAGTATTTT	CAISEGIPSTDTQYF
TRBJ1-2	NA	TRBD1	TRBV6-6	TGTGCCAGCAGTTCCAGTGGACAGGGCGATGGCTACACCTTC	CASSSSGQGDGYTF
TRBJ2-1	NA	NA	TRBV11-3	TGTGCCAGCAGCTCGTCCAATCTAAATGAGCAGTTCTTC	CASSSSNLNEQFF
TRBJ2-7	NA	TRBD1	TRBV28	TGTGCCAGCAGCTCCTCGGGACAGGGACTCTACGAGCAGTACTTC	CASSSSGQGLYEQYF
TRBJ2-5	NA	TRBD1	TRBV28	TGTGCCAGCAGTAGGGGACAGGGAGCCTGGGAGACCCAGTACTTC	CASSRGQGAWETQYF
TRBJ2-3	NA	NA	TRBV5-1	TGCGCCAGCAGCTCACCCTTTAGCGGCGATACGCAGTATTTT	CASSSPFSGDTQYF
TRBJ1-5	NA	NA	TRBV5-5	TGTGCCAGCAGCGAAAGCCGGACGGGTCAGCCCCAGCATTTT	CASSESRTGQPQHF
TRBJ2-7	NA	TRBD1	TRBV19	TGTGCCAGTAGTGTCCGGGACAGCAGCTCCTACGAGCAGTACTTC	CASSVRDSSSYEQYF
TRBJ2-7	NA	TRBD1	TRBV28	TGTGCCACCCAGTCGACAGGGTACGAGCAGTACTTC	CATQSTGYEQYF
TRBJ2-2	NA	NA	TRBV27	TGTGCCAGCAGTTTCGCCGGGGAGCTGTTTTTT	CASSFAGELFF
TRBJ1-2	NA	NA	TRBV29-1	TGCAGCGTTGCAAAGGGAGGCGGCTACACCTTC	CSVAKGGGYTF
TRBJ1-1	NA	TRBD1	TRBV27	TGTGCCAGCAGTCCGGGACAGGGGGTCGCCACTGAAGCTTTCTTT	CASSPGQGVATEAFF
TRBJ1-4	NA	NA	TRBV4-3	TGCGCCAGCAGCCAAGACTTGGGCCCACACGAAAAACTGTTTTTT	CASSQDLGPHEKLFF
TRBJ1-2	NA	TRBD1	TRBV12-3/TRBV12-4	TGTGCCAGTCGACAGGGGACTTATGGCTACACCTTC	CASRQGTYGYTF